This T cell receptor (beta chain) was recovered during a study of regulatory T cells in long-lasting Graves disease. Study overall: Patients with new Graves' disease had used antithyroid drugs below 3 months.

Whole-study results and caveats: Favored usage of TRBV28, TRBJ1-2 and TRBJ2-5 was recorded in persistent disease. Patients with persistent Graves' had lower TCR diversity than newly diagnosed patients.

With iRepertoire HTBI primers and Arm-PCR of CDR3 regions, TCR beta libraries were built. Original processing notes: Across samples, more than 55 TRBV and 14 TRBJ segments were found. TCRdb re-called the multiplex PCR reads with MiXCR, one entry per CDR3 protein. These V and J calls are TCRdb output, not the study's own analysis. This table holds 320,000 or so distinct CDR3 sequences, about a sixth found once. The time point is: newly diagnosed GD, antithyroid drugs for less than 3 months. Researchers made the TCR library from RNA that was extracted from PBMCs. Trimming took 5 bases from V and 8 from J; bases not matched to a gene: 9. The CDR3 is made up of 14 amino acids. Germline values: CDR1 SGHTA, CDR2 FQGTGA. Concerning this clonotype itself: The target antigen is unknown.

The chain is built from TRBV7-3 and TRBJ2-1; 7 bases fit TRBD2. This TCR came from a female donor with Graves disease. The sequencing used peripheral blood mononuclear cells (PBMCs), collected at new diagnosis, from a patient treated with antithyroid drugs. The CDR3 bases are TGTGCCAGCAGCACTCCGGGAGGAGGGGATGAGCAGTTCTTC. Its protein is CASSTPGGGDEQFF. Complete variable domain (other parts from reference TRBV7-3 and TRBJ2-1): GAGVSQTPSNKVTEKGKYVELRCDPISGHTALYWYRQSLGQGPEFLIYFQGTGAADDSGLPNDRFFAVRPEGSVSTLKIQRTERGDSAVYLCASSTPGGGDEQFFGPGTRLTVL.